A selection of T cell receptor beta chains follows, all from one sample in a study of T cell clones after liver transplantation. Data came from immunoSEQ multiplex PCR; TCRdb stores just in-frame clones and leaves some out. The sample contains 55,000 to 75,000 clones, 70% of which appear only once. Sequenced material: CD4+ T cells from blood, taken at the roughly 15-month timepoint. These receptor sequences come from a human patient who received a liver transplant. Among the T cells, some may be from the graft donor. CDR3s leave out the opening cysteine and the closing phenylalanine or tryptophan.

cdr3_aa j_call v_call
ATSRGWKNTGELF TRBJ2-2 TRBV15
ASSPWQETQY TRBJ2-5 TRBV18
ASSFRTSGGGTGELF TRBJ2-2 TRBV7-8
ASSQSTGSVAEAF TRBJ1-1 TRBV23-1
ASSLGARGEETQY TRBJ2-5 TRBV5-6
ASSSYRQDNNSPLH TRBJ1-6 TRBV13
ASSQDKLIAGGPGNEQF TRBJ2-1 TRBV4-3
ASSVGGALETQY TRBJ2-5 TRBV5-1
ASSRQGVEETQY TRBJ2-5 TRBV2
ASSPTTDAPYGYT TRBJ1-2 TRBV5-1
ACSPPYEQY . TRBV30
ASGLVPRDGQPQH TRBJ1-5 TRBV12-5
ASSARTGVTF TRBJ1-1 TRBV19
ASSLGTGNTGELF TRBJ2-2 TRBV11-3
ASSEQGVGSPLH TRBJ1-6 TRBV2
ASSLTTSTDTQY TRBJ2-3 TRBV7-2
ASSRQASQETQY TRBJ2-5 TRBV18
ASSRRLAASTDTQY TRBJ2-3 TRBV7-2
ASSLERSTDTQY TRBJ2-3 TRBV7-9
ASSLVDRARTQY TRBJ2-5 TRBV5-6
AWSVMAGDQPQH TRBJ1-5 TRBV30
ASSPGPGSNQPQH TRBJ1-5 TRBV18
ASSLEGSWTTPSTDTQY TRBJ2-3 TRBV27
ASGLVRGRTDTQY TRBJ2-3 TRBV12-5
ASNPTGNQPQH TRBJ1-5 TRBV6-1
ASSFREGREAKNIQY TRBJ2-4 TRBV7-2
ATSRSLRTAKNQPQH TRBJ1-5 TRBV15
ASSDLAEQY TRBJ2-7 TRBV5-1
ASSSSWDEQF TRBJ2-1 TRBV6-6
ASSSAGTNTDTQY TRBJ2-3 TRBV5-1
ASRVRNNEQF TRBJ2-1 TRBV28
ASNTPGQGFGYGYT TRBJ1-2 TRBV2
AISLADQETQY TRBJ2-5 TRBV10-3
ASKAGGGETQY TRBJ2-5 TRBV5-8
ASRRQGATNEKLF TRBJ1-4 TRBV7-2
ASSKDSATNEKLF TRBJ1-4 TRBV7-2
ASSSTGSQF TRBJ2-1 TRBV7-2
SVGLGPSSYNEQF TRBJ2-1 TRBV29-1
ASSFKDRGLNTEAF TRBJ1-1 TRBV5-1
ASSLWAAQSNEQY TRBJ2-7 TRBV5-4
ASSLGAGMETQY TRBJ2-5 TRBV5-1
ASRGQGISEAF TRBJ1-1 TRBV10-2
AWGREGYGYT TRBJ1-2 TRBV30
ASSIGRDRGSDQPQH TRBJ1-5 TRBV5-6
SASAGDGNQPQH TRBJ1-5 TRBV29-1
ASIRGTGGSPIAKNIQY TRBJ2-4 TRBV21-1
ASSLPGTGGNTIY TRBJ1-3 TRBV28
ASSKAGEKSPMGNEQF TRBJ2-1 TRBV21-1
ASSPPGDTIY TRBJ1-3 TRBV7-2
ASSSGLAGDQETQY TRBJ2-5 TRBV7-9
ASSPGTSGSNEQF TRBJ2-1 TRBV18
ASGRSEGGTDTQY TRBJ2-3 TRBV6-1
ASSLDPPGQETEAF TRBJ1-1 TRBV5-1
AISESIGTGNQPQH TRBJ1-5 TRBV10-3
ASSLGDSYSYGYT TRBJ1-2 TRBV7-9
ASSMGDRRATEAF TRBJ1-1 TRBV19
ASSFLPGENTGELF TRBJ2-2 TRBV7-9
ASSTDYTDTQY TRBJ2-3 TRBV7-2